This TCR beta chain was documented in a study of blood T cell repertoires in COVID-19. As for the study in general: Italy, Spain and the United States were the sources of the convalescent and acute COVID-19 samples. PBMCs, B-cell-depleted T cells, or T cells provided the cDNA or gDNA that made up the material.

This CDR3 spans 15 amino acids. Trimming at V came to 7 bases and at J to 6 bases, leaving 8 bases not matched to a gene. Looked up from germline, CDR1 is MDHEN and CDR2 is SYDVKM. As originally analysed: Counts of nucleated cells, estimated from reference gene primer amplification, were obtained. TCRdb keeps only in-frame clones here, not all; method: immunoSEQ multiplex PCR. That table is the source of V, J and clone size, and D and trimming were worked out from the DNA. Counted here are approximately 280,000 clones, around 86% occurring once; the ten biggest clones make up around 2.1%. This receptor was taken from a woman in her thirties who had recovered from COVID-19. Material for sequencing was peripheral blood. This chain uses TRBV28 with TRBJ2-1; TRBD2 matches 11 bases. The CDR3 protein is CASTDTSGSGNEQFF. The CDR3 bases are TGTGCCAGCACCGATACTAGCGGGAGTGGCAATGAGCAGTTCTTC.